This T cell receptor beta chain was identified during a study of blood T cell repertoires in COVID-19. Across the whole study: Spain, Italy and the United States supplied samples that represented acute and convalescent COVID-19.

Per the original data handling: Reference gene primer amplification gave estimated nucleated cell counts. TCRdb's table, derived via immunoSEQ multiplex PCR, lists solely in-frame clones and lacks some. V, J and clone size are those of that table, while D and trimming were read from the DNA. Among around 130,000 clones listed, approximately 83% were seen once. Trimming left V 2 bases short and J 3 bases short, with 10 bases between. The CDR3 totals 15 residues. Germline V gene data show CDR1 as KGHSH and CDR2 as LQKENI. This sequence originates from a woman aged 70-85 years with acute or convalescent COVID-19. Sample: peripheral blood. This chain connects TRBV18 to TRBJ2-2; D possibly corresponds to TRBD2 (5 bases). CDR3 nucleotide sequence: TGTGCCAGCTCACCATTGACGGGATACACCGGGGAGCTGTTTTTT. Residues: CASSPLTGYTGELFF.